This T cell receptor (beta chain) emerged from a study of molecular identifiers for immune sequencing clone quantification. MiXCR, applied by TCRdb to the PCR reads, yields one record per CDR3 protein. The profile shows roughly 630,000 distinct CDR3 sequences, 25% of them singletons. The source of this sequence is a human donor in good health. Some libraries in this study had Jurkat cell RNA spiked in. Sample: naive CD8+ T cells from blood, with Jurkat cell RNA spiked in. Subset of the sample: FACS-sorted CD8+CD4-CCR7+CD45RA+ naive T cells.

CDR3 nucleotides: TGTGCCAGCAGTTTTGGAGGCCCGGGGCCCTACGAGCAGTACTTC. It is translated as CASSFGGPGPYEQYF. The rearrangement joins TRBV27 to TRBJ2-7, with D perhaps matching TRBD1 or TRBD2 (5 bases each). With 3 bases removed from V and 2 bases from J, the gap between germline ends came to 14 bases. This CDR3 contains 15 residues. Germline V gene sequence: CDR1 MNHEY, CDR2 SMNVEV (reference sequence).